What follows is one TCR beta chain and its context. These data belong to a study of blood T cell repertoires in COVID-19. Overall study: PBMCs, B-cell-depleted T cells, or T cells provided the cDNA or gDNA that made up the material.

Original analysis: For nucleated cells, counts were estimated from reference gene primer amplification. Generated by immunoSEQ multiplex PCR, the TCRdb table keeps only in-frame clones and is missing some. V, J and clone size reflect that table, while D and trimming were determined from the DNA. The table has 200,000 to 250,000 clones, 84% seen once. The CDR3 length is 13 residues. Germline assignment: CDR1 SEHNR and CDR2 FQNEAQ (reference sequence). Trimming left V 5 bases short and J 10 bases short, with 17 bases between. This chain links TRBV7-9 with TRBJ1-2; D possibly corresponds to TRBD1 (6 bases). The receptor comes from a woman older than 75 with COVID-19, enrolled during active disease. The sequencing input was peripheral blood. The chain's CDR3 is CASSPLPTGFYTF. The CDR3 DNA is TGTGCCAGCAGCCCCCTCCCGACAGGCTTCTACACCTTC.